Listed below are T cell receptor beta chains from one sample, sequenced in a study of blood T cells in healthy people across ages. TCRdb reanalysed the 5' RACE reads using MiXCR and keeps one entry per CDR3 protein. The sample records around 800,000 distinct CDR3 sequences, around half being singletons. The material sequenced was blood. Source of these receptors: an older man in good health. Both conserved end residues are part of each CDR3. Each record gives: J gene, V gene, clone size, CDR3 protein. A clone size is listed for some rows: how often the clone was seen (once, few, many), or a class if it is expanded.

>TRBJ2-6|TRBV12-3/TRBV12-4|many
CASSTLRGAGANVLTF
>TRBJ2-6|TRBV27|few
CASTSIHAAGANVLTF
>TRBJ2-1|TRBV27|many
CATPSRLFF
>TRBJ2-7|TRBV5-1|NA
CASSLGAGVGYEQYF
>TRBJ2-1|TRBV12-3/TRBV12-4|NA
CASSLGFAYNEQFF
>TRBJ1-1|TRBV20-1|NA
CSARGGREVGTEAFF
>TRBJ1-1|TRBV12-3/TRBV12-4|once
CASSLSAEGTEAFF
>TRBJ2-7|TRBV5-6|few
CASSLYTGNYEQYF
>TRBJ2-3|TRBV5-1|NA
CASSPPAPDTQYF
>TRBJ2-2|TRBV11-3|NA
CASSLNPGLDNTGELFF
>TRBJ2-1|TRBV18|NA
CASSPLRTSANNEQFF
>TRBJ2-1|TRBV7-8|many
CASSLGQGAQNEQFF
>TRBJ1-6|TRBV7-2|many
CASSWVAGGSANSPLHF
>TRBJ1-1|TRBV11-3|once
CASSLTGTGNTEAFF
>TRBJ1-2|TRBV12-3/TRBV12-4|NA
CASRTDSWGYGYTF
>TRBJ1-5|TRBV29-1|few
CSVAEQGRGVQPQHF
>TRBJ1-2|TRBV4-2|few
CASSQDRQGAYGYTF
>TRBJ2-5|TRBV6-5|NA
CASSYPGAGHQQYF
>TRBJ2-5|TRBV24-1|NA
CATSGAGTGRIETQYF
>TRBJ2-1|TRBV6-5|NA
CASSPLAGGPRNEQFF
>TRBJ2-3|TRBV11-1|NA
CTSSNGAGAVDTQYF
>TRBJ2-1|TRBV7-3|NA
CASKPGAGFAEQFF
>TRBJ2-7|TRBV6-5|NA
CASSRTGRAYEQYF
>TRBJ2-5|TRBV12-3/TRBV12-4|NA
CASSLAGAANNEQYF
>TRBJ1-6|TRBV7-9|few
CASSSSGTYNSPLHF
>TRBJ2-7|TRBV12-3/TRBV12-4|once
CASSLGGQGKGYEQYF
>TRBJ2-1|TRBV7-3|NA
CASKPGAGLDEQFF
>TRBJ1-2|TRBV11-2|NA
CASSPREQNYGYTF
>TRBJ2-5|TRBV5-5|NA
CASSLILAGGPFGQYF
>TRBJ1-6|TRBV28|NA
CASSFPTLRWALHF
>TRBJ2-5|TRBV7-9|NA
CASSPPGLAGIETQYF
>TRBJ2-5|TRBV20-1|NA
CSAFTSAGWKETQYF
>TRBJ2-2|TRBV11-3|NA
CASSLFGNGELFF
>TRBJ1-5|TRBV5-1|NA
CASSEGKNQPQHF
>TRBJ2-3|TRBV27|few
CASRQGTWNTQYF
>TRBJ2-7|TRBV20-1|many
CSARDVLEQYF
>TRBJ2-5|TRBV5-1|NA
CASTFLQGTQETQYF
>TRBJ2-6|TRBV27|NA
CASSEGSRANVLTF
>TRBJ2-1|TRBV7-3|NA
CASSLTGAGAGENEQFF
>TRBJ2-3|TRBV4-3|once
CASSHATSYRGTTDTQYF
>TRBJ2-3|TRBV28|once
CASSFGGTATDTQYF
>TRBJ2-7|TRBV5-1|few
CASSISGTVSYEQYF
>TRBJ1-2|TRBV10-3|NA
CAISDEDRGNYGYTF
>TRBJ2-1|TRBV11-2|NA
CANSLGTINEQFF
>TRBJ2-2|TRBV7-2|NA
CASSTTTRAGELFF
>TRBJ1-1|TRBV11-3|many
CASSSSGRGGTEAFF
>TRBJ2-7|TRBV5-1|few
CASSLLRDPSEQYF
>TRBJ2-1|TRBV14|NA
CASSQSGRDEQFF
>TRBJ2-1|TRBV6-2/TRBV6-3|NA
CASSTGHPTYNEQFF
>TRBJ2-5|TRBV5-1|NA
CASRLTSGRGETQYF
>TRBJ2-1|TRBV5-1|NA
CASRDEGHPYNEQFF
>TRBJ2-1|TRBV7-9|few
CASTRLAGYNEQFF
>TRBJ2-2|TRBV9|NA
CASSVAASGDNTGELFF
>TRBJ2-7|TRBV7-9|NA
CASSPPGQGITQYF
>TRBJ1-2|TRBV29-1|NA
CSVESGNYGYTF
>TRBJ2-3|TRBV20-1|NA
CSARLAGDTDTQYF